The 25 T cell receptor beta chains presented below share a single source sample, sequenced in a study of cytomegalovirus exposure and HLA in healthy donors. With 60 Vbeta and 13 Jbeta primers, the PCR was carried out. Only in-frame clones appear in the TCRdb table, and some are missing; sequencing was by immunoSEQ multiplex PCR. The sample lists roughly 150,000 clones, roughly 81% occurring once. Sequencing used PBMCs. The receptors come from a woman under 30 in good health and CMV-seronegative.

The chain has TRBV13 and TRBJ2-2, with 8 positions matching TRBD1. CDR1 PRHDT and CDR2 FYEKMQ come from the germline V gene (reference sequence). Trimming took 3 bases from V and 1 from J; bases not matched to a gene: 1. The length of the CDR3 is 15 residues. For the CDR3, the DNA is TGTGCCAGCAGCTTCGGACAGGGGAACACCGGGGAGCTGTTTTTT. It codes for CASSFGQGNTGELFF.

The chain carries TRBV28 and TRBJ1-4, with TRBD1 as a possible D gene (6 bases). CDR1 is MDHEN and CDR2 is SYDVKM in the germline V gene. The CDR3 sequence is 15 residues long. Trimming pared 7 bases from V and 8 bases from J, leaving 20 bases between. The CDR3 DNA is TGTGCCAGCACCGTAGCCGGGACAACTCGGGAAAAACTGTTTTTT. The encoded protein is CASTVAGTTREKLFF.

The chain links TRBV5-1 to TRBJ2-5, with D maybe TRBD1 (5 bases). Trimming removed 0 bases from V and 5 bases from J, with 20 bases in between. This CDR3 spans 17 amino acids. The V gene's germline CDR1 is SGHRS and CDR2 YFSETQ. In nucleotides, the CDR3 is TGCGCCAGCAGCTTGGAGCCTACAGGCACCCACGGGGAGACCCAGTACTTC. Protein sequence: CASSLEPTGTHGETQYF.

The V and J genes are TRBV5-1 and TRBJ1-2; the D gene is possibly TRBD1 (5 bases). The germline V gene encodes CDR1 SGHRS and CDR2 YFSETQ. The V end was cut by 4 bases, the J end by 5 bases, with 18 bases between. The CDR3 spans 15 residues. The CDR3 spells CASSPEGRVGYGYTF. CDR3 DNA: TGCGCCAGCAGCCCGGAGGGCAGGGTCGGGTATGGCTACACCTTC.

Only one count was recorded for this clone. V gene TRBV2 combines with J gene TRBJ1-2, with D uncertain. The V end was cut by 2 bases, the J end by 3 bases, with 7 bases between. CDR1 and CDR2 (germline): SNHLY, FYNNEI. CDR3 length equals 13 residues. The CDR3 spells CASSEQLDYGYTF. The CDR3 DNA reads TGTGCCAGCAGTGAACAGTTGGACTATGGCTACACCTTC. The entire variable domain, with the rest obtained from reference TRBV2 and TRBJ1-2, is as follows: EPEVTQTPSHQVTQMGQEVILRCVPISNHLYFYWYRQILGQKVEFLVSFYNNEISEKSEIFDDQFSVERPDGSNFTLKIRSTKLEDSAMYFCASSEQLDYGYTFGSGTRLTVV.

The chain employs TRBV4-2 and TRBJ2-4; D possibly corresponds to TRBD1 (6 bases). The CDR3 loop spans 17 amino acids. V lost 4 bases, J lost 6 bases, and 22 bases lay in between. The germline CDR1 and CDR2 sequences are LGHNA and YNFKEQ. The chain's CDR3 is CASSPKTGQTDPNIQYF. The CDR3 DNA reads as TGTGCCAGCAGCCCTAAAACCGGACAGACCGATCCAAACATTCAGTACTTC.

This chain joins TRBV6-4 and TRBJ2-1; TRBD2 matches at 7 bases. There are 13 residues in the CDR3. Germline CDR1 and CDR2: MRHNA and SNTAGT. Trimming cost V 5 bases and J 5 bases; bases outside gene matches: 3. The CDR3 DNA reads TGTGCCAGCAGTAGAGCGGGGAACAATGAGCAGTTCTTC. Translated, it gives CASSRAGNNEQFF.

The chain combines TRBV2 with TRBJ2-7; TRBD2 matches at 9 bases. Germline V gene data show CDR1 as SNHLY and CDR2 as FYNNEI. The CDR3 runs to 16 residues. The V gene end was trimmed by 6 bases and the J gene end by 3 bases; junction bases not matched to a gene: 12. The CDR3 region is CASSAGASGGFYEQYF. The CDR3 DNA reads TGTGCCAGCAGCGCTGGGGCCAGCGGGGGGTTCTACGAGCAGTACTTC.

This chain links TRBV5-1 with TRBJ2-1, with TRBD2 matching 11 bases. With V trimmed by 4 bases and J by 3 bases, 6 bases remained unmatched. Germline CDR1 is SGHRS and CDR2 is YFSETQ. This CDR3 is built from 16 residues. In DNA, the CDR3 is TGCGCCAGCAGCCCAGGGACTAGCGGAGACTACAATGAGCAGTTCTTC. The encoded protein is CASSPGTSGDYNEQFF. Based on the CDR3 plus reference TRBV5-1 and TRBJ2-1, the full variable domain is KAGVTQTPRYLIKTRGQQVTLSCSPISGHRSVSWYQQTPGQGLQFLFEYFSETQRNKGNFPGRFSGRQFSNSRSEMNVSTLELGDSALYLCASSPGTSGDYNEQFFGPGTRLTVL.

V and J are TRBV19 and TRBJ2-3; D uncertain. The germline V gene encodes CDR1 LNHDA and CDR2 SQIVND (reference sequence). This CDR3 region has 11 residues. Trimming stripped 7 bases from V and 0 bases from J, with 2 bases between. The CDR3 DNA reads as TGTGCCAGTACTAGCACAGATACGCAGTATTTT. This sequence encodes CASTSTDTQYF.

V usage is TRBV5-6 and J usage is TRBJ2-2; tentative D call: TRBD2 (6 bases). Between the trimmed V and J ends, which lost 1 base and 6 bases, there was a span of 10 bases. From germline, CDR1 is SGHDT and CDR2 YYEEEE. This CDR3 region has 14 residues. This CDR3 reads CASSLNGGAGELFF. CDR3 coding DNA: TGTGCCAGCAGCTTGAATGGAGGGGCCGGGGAGCTGTTTTTT.

This clone has more than one count but fewer than ten. The chain recombines TRBV9 with TRBJ2-2; D gene ambiguous. V dropped 0 bases and J dropped 7 bases, with 13 bases sitting between them. The germline V gene encodes CDR1 SGDLS and CDR2 YYNGEE. This CDR3 has 15 amino acids. DNA for the CDR3: TGTGCCAGCAGCGTAGGAGTCCTCCAATACGGGGAGCTGTTTTTT. Residues: CASSVGVLQYGELFF.

The chain is built from TRBV19 and TRBJ2-5, with 11 bases identical to TRBD1. The J call may be incorrect, as the DNA end agrees better with TRBJ2-7. The CDR3 loop spans 17 amino acids. Germline V gene sequence: CDR1 LNHDA, CDR2 SQIVND (reference sequence). This CDR3 reads CASSIDLADRGPYEQYF. The DNA for the CDR3 is TGTGCCAGTAGTATAGATCTCGCGGACAGGGGGCCCTACGAGCAGTACTTC.

V gene TRBV5-1 combines with J gene TRBJ2-3, with 12 nucleotides matching TRBD2. V lost 4 bases, J lost 0 bases, and 0 bases stayed unmatched. This CDR3 is built from 15 residues. CDR1 and CDR2 from the germline V gene are SGHRS and YFSETQ. The CDR3 is CASSLAGGSTDTQYF. CDR3 bases: TGCGCCAGCAGCCTAGCGGGGGGGAGCACAGATACGCAGTATTTT.

The genes are TRBV28 and TRBJ1-5; D gene unclear. The CDR3 length is 14 residues. V gave up 2 bases and J gave up 2 bases, with 7 bases separating them. Germline values: CDR1 MDHEN, CDR2 SYDVKM. CDR3 residues: CASSLLRRNQPQHF. In DNA, the CDR3 is TGTGCCAGCAGTTTACTTCGTCGCAATCAGCCCCAGCATTTT.

This clone appeared a few times. The V and J genes are TRBV19 and TRBJ1-4, with a tentative D call TRBD1 (5 bases). The CDR3 extends over 13 amino acids. Trimming removed 5 bases at V and 8 bases at J, with 12 bases between. The germline V gene encodes CDR1 LNHDA and CDR2 SQIVND (reference sequence). The CDR3 sequence is CASSQGIWEKLFF. For the CDR3, the DNA is TGTGCCAGTAGTCAGGGTATCTGGGAAAAACTGTTTTTT.

The chain combines TRBV7-2 with TRBJ2-3; D is uncertain. V lost 5 bases and J lost 2, with 14 bases in between. Germline V gives CDR1 SGHTA, CDR2 FQGNSA. This CDR3 spans 15 amino acids. The CDR3 DNA sequence: TGTGCCAGCAGCCTACCCACCACCTACACAGATACGCAGTATTTT. This translates into CASSLPTTYTDTQYF.

V is TRBV9 and J is TRBJ2-3; a possible D gene is TRBD2 (5 bases). Trimming took off 2 bases at V and 0 bases at J, with 10 bases between the two ends. This CDR3 contains 15 residues. Germline CDR1 is SGDLS and CDR2 is YYNGEE. The CDR3 nucleotides are TGTGCCAGCAGCGTCGGGGTTAGCAGCACAGATACGCAGTATTTT. Protein product: CASSVGVSSTDTQYF.

The rearrangement links TRBV7-9 to TRBJ1-1; D uncertain. Germline V gives CDR1 SEHNR, CDR2 FQNEAQ (reference sequence). This CDR3 is built from 17 residues. V was shortened by 1 base and J by 4 bases, with 19 bases between the two germline ends. The CDR3 loop reads CASSLVGTPVLGTEAFF. DNA for the CDR3: TGTGCCAGCAGCTTAGTGGGCACACCAGTTTTGGGCACTGAAGCTTTCTTT.

About this clone: The identical CDR3 is also encoded by other nucleotide sequences in the sample. The chain joins TRBV11-1 to TRBJ2-1; D remains unclear. Germline lookup yields CDR1 SGHAT and CDR2 FQDESV (reference sequence). The CDR3 runs 16 residues. V was shortened by 5 bases and J by 5 bases, with 19 bases between the two germline ends. The CDR3 coding sequence is TGTGCCAGCAGCCTAGGTCTACAGAACTTCAACAATGAGCAGTTCTTC. It specifies CASSLGLQNFNNEQFF.

This chain connects TRBV7-6 to TRBJ2-7; D is perhaps TRBD2 (6 bases). The DNA end favors TRBJ2-1, so the J call may be wrong. Germline CDR1 is SGHVS and CDR2 is FNYEAQ. This CDR3 region has 15 residues. CDR3 bases: TGTGCCAGTGGGGAGAGCGGGCCCTCCTACAATGAGCAGTTCTTC. It encodes CASGESGPSYNEQFF.

Written as DNA, the CDR3 is TGCGCCAGCAGTCTAGGACAGGGGGGATACGAGCAGTACTTC. Translated: CASSLGQGGYEQYF. The chain is built from TRBV5-1 and TRBJ2-5, with 10 positions matching TRBD1. Matching the DNA end better, TRBJ2-7 makes the J call doubtful. The V gene's germline CDR1 is SGHRS and CDR2 YFSETQ. The CDR3 has 14 residues.

This chain links TRBV5-5 with TRBJ2-7, with D tentatively TRBD1 (6 bases). This CDR3 contains 16 residues. The germline gives CDR1 SGHKS, CDR2 YYEKEE (reference sequence). The germline V and J ends were trimmed by 0 bases and 3 bases, with 16 bases remaining between them. The CDR3 is CASSLGTTGLDYEQYF. Written as DNA, the CDR3 is TGTGCCAGCAGCTTGGGCACGACAGGTCTAGACTACGAGCAGTACTTC.

This chain connects TRBV11-3 to TRBJ2-2; D unresolved. This CDR3 is 13 amino acids long. Per germline, CDR1 SGHNT and CDR2 YENEEA. V shed 5 bases and J shed 5 bases, with 9 bases lying between them. The CDR3 nucleotides read TGTGCCAGCAGCGCCGGGTGGACCGGGGAGCTGTTTTTT. Translated, it gives CASSAGWTGELFF. The whole variable domain, remainder taken from reference TRBV11-3 and TRBJ2-2, is EAGVVQSPRYKIIEKKQPVAFWCNPISGHNTLYWYLQNLGQGPELLIRYENEEAVDDSQLPKDRFSAERLKGVDSTLKIQPAELGDSAVYLCASSAGWTGELFFGEGSRLTVL.

The chain employs TRBV28 and TRBJ2-5; tentatively, D is TRBD1 (6 bases). The DNA end favors TRBJ2-7, so the J call may be wrong. CDR1 is MDHEN and CDR2 is SYDVKM in the germline V gene. The CDR3 length is 13 residues. DNA of the CDR3: TGTGCCAGCAGTTTAGGGGGCCCCTACGAGCAGTACTTC. The encoded protein is CASSLGGPYEQYF.